The clone carrying this TCR beta chain was seen only a few times. The sample comes from a study of T cells in Graves' hyperthyroidism and ophthalmopathy. RNA transcripts yielded amplified TCR beta CDR3 regions. Using the HTBI primer set, a first-round RT-PCR was run on the TCR CDR3. A single record per CDR3 protein comes from TCRdb applying MiXCR to the multiplex PCR reads. The sample has 200,000 to 250,000 distinct CDR3 sequences; roughly 15% are singletons. The CDR3 covers 15 residues. The germline V gene has CDR1 DFQATT and CDR2 SNEGSKA (reference sequence). The ends were cut back, 3 bases at V and 0 bases at J, with 14 bases in the middle.

This TCR was sampled from a man aged 50 to 59 with Graves' hyperthyroidism. The chain recombines TRBV20-1 with TRBJ1-1; D gene ambiguous. What was sequenced was blood. Written as DNA, the CDR3 is TGCAGTGCTAGGGGGATCAGGATGATGAACACTGAAGCTTTCTTT. This gives the protein CSARGIRMMNTEAFF.